The 18 T cell receptor beta chains below come from one sample, sequenced in a study of cytomegalovirus exposure and HLA in healthy donors. Use of 60 Vbeta and 13 Jbeta primers characterized the PCR. Using immunoSEQ multiplex PCR, the repertoire was profiled, and TCRdb retains in-frame clones only, with some absent. Of around 55,000 clones listed, roughly 71% were seen once; the top ten hold about 32%. Specimen: PBMCs. These receptors were obtained from a man between 40 and 49 years old in good health and CMV-seropositive.

The CDR3 loop reads CASSLAAGGKETQYF. CDR3 DNA sequence: TGTGCCAGCAGCTTAGCGGCGGGGGGAAAAGAGACCCAGTACTTC. This chain links TRBV7-2 with TRBJ2-5; TRBD2 matches at 8 bases. Germline V CDR1 and CDR2: SGHTA, FQGNSA. With 0 bases clipped from V and 3 bases from J, the junction kept 3 bases outside the gene matches. There are 15 residues in the CDR3.

CDR3 protein: CASSLESLAVTDTQYF. The CDR3 coding sequence is TGCGCCAGCAGCTTAGAGTCCCTAGCGGTCACAGATACGCAGTATTTT. V gene TRBV5-1 combines with J gene TRBJ2-3, with TRBD2 identical over 7 bases. This CDR3 is 16 amino acids long. J lost 2 bases, V lost 2 bases, and 8 bases had no gene match. Germline values: CDR1 SGHRS, CDR2 YFSETQ.

V and J are TRBV29-1 and TRBJ2-7; TRBD1 matches 10 bases. From germline, CDR1 is SQVTM and CDR2 ANQGSEA. There are 12 residues in the CDR3. V was pared by 6 bases and J by 7 bases, with 6 bases of the junction left unmatched. The CDR3 is CSVRQGAREQYF. The CDR3 DNA reads TGCAGCGTAAGACAGGGGGCGCGAGAGCAGTACTTC.

The chain employs TRBV19 and TRBJ1-4, with 9 bases that match TRBD1. The CDR3 contains 14 residues. V trimming: 5 bases; J trimming: 10 bases; junction bases outside the gene matches: 8. Per germline, CDR1 LNHDA and CDR2 SQIVND (reference sequence). The CDR3 bases are TGTGCCAGTAGTCAACCGGGACAGGGACGAAAACTGTTTTTT. Its translation is CASSQPGQGRKLFF.

CDR3 region: CATSREGTGGSPLHF. DNA of the CDR3: TGTGCCACCAGCAGAGAGGGGACAGGGGGCTCACCCCTCCACTTT. The chain joins TRBV15 to TRBJ1-6; 12 bases line up with TRBD1. The trim removed 0 bases at V and 10 bases at J, leaving 1 base unmatched. The CDR3 loop spans 15 amino acids. Looked up from germline, CDR1 is LNHNV and CDR2 is YYDKDF (reference sequence).

The chain is built from TRBV5-1 and TRBJ2-7; 7 bases are shared with TRBD1. CDR3 length equals 15 residues. Germline V gene data show CDR1 as SGHRS and CDR2 as YFSETQ. The V and J ends lost 0 bases and 3 bases, in that order; junction bases with no gene match: 6. The CDR3 bases are TGCGCCAGCAGCTTGGGCCAGGCAGGGGGCTACGAGCAGTACTTC. This translates into CASSLGQAGGYEQYF.

This chain joins TRBV7-9 and TRBJ1-1; D ambiguous. Trimming removed 5 bases from V and 10 bases from J, with 14 bases in between. CDR3 length: 12 amino acids. Germline loops: CDR1 SEHNR, CDR2 FQNEAQ (reference sequence). DNA for the CDR3: TGTGCCAGCAGCACCACTGAGGGTGTAGCTTTCTTT. Translated, it gives CASSTTEGVAFF.

This clone was seen a single time. This chain uses TRBV18 with TRBJ2-7, with D unclear. CDR1 KGHSH and CDR2 LQKENI come from the germline V gene. The CDR3 spans 16 residues. Trimming stripped 3 bases from V and 0 bases from J, with 15 bases between. The CDR3 is CASSPREELSSYEQYF. CDR3 nucleotide sequence: TGTGCCAGCTCACCTCGAGAAGAGTTAAGCTCCTACGAGCAGTACTTC.

This clone has a handful of counts. CDR3 protein: CASTSNYRLAVQETQYF. CDR3 coding DNA: TGTGCCAGCACCTCCAATTACCGACTAGCGGTTCAAGAGACCCAGTACTTC. The chain uses TRBV2 and TRBJ2-5; TRBD2 agrees at 9 bases. This CDR3 region has 17 residues. Germline-derived CDR1 and CDR2 are SNHLY and FYNNEI. V gave up 7 bases and J gave up 2 bases; unmatched junction bases: 14.

The chain has TRBV5-8 and TRBJ1-6, with D maybe TRBD1 (6 bases). V dropped 2 bases and J dropped 2 bases, with 8 bases sitting between them. The CDR3 length is 15 residues. Germline V gene sequence: CDR1 SGHTS, CDR2 YDEGEE. CDR3 sequence: CASSFRDTYNSPLHF. CDR3 sequence (DNA): TGTGCCAGCAGCTTCCGGGACACCTATAATTCACCCCTCCACTTT.

The rearrangement joins TRBV11-2 to TRBJ1-2; TRBD1 might be the D (5 bases). CDR1 and CDR2 from the germline V gene are SGHAT and FQNNGV. V shed 5 bases and J shed 0 bases, with 13 bases lying between them. The CDR3 sequence is 15 residues long. The CDR3 sequence is CASSPRQLANYGYTF. DNA for the CDR3: TGTGCCAGCAGCCCTAGACAGTTAGCTAACTATGGCTACACCTTC. Together with reference TRBV11-2 and TRBJ1-2, the CDR3 gives the full variable domain: EAGVAQSPRYKIIEKRQSVAFWCNPISGHATLYWYQQILGQGPKLLIQFQNNGVVDDSQLPKDRFSAERLKGVDSTLKIQPAKLEDSAVYLCASSPRQLANYGYTFGSGTRLTVV.

This chain links TRBV5-6 with TRBJ2-7; 7 positions agree with TRBD1. Germline V gene sequence: CDR1 SGHDT, CDR2 YYEEEE. CDR3 length equals 14 residues. The V gene end was trimmed by 4 bases and the J gene end by 0 bases; junction bases not matched to a gene: 4. The CDR3 DNA sequence: TGTGCCAGCAGCCCTGGGGACAGCTCCTACGAGCAGTACTTC. Translating it yields CASSPGDSSYEQYF.

The chain carries TRBV4-1 and TRBJ1-1; 12 positions agree with TRBD1. From germline, CDR1 is MGHRA and CDR2 YSYEKL. The J segment lost 4 bases and the V segment lost 1 base, leaving 4 bases of the junction unmatched. The CDR3 is 16 residues long. The chain's CDR3 is CASSQAGQGAGTEAFF. CDR3 coding DNA: TGCGCCAGCAGCCAAGCGGGACAGGGGGCCGGCACTGAAGCTTTCTTT.

This rearrangement joins TRBV7-3 to TRBJ1-3, with D tentatively TRBD1 (5 bases). The CDR3 covers 16 residues. V shed 2 bases and J shed 0 bases, with 11 bases lying between them. Germline V gene sequence: CDR1 SGHTA, CDR2 FQGTGA. This CDR3 is CASSLGAANSGNTIYF. The CDR3, as DNA: TGTGCCAGCAGCTTAGGGGCTGCAAACTCTGGAAACACCATATATTTT.

This clone was found a few times. The chain has TRBV6-5 and TRBJ1-3; TRBD1 aligns across 7 bases. V was pared by 4 bases and J by 2 bases, with 2 bases of the junction left unmatched. Looked up from germline, CDR1 is MNHEY and CDR2 is SVGAGI. The CDR3 is 14 amino acids. The CDR3 nucleotides are TGTGCCAGCAGTTTGACAGGGACTGGAAACACCATATATTTT. It yields the protein CASSLTGTGNTIYF.

This clone showed up just a few times. V and J are TRBV2 and TRBJ1-2; TRBD1 aligns across 7 bases. With 6 bases clipped from V and 7 bases from J, the junction kept 11 bases outside the gene matches. Germline V gene data show CDR1 as SNHLY and CDR2 as FYNNEI. This CDR3 contains 14 residues. CDR3 sequence (DNA): TGTGCCAGCAGCAGCAGACAGGGCTCGGCTGGCTACACCTTC. Translation gives CASSSRQGSAGYTF.

The CDR3 sequence is CASSPYTGDNEKLFF. The CDR3 nucleotides read TGCGCCAGCAGCCCCTATACAGGTGATAATGAAAAACTGTTTTTT. The chain is built from TRBV5-1 and TRBJ1-4; D is perhaps TRBD1 (5 bases). Germline assignment: CDR1 SGHRS and CDR2 YFSETQ. Between the trimmed V and J ends, which lost 4 bases and 4 bases, there was a span of 14 bases. The CDR3 loop spans 15 amino acids.

This clone was recorded once. This chain uses TRBV2 with TRBJ1-1; TRBD1 might be the D (6 bases). The CDR3 has 13 amino acids. Germline V gives CDR1 SNHLY, CDR2 FYNNEI. V lost 3 bases to trimming and J lost 3 bases, with 8 bases between them. CDR3 region: CASSEDRHTEAFF. For the CDR3, the DNA is TGTGCCAGCAGTGAGGACAGACACACTGAAGCTTTCTTT.